A selection of T cell receptor beta chains follows, all from one sample in a study of regulatory T cells in long-lasting Graves disease. TCRdb re-called the multiplex PCR reads with MiXCR, one entry per CDR3 protein. The table includes hundreds of thousands of distinct CDR3 sequences, under 20% detected once. This same sample was also part of a study on T cells in Graves' hyperthyroidism and ophthalmopathy.

Here the sequenced sample was peripheral blood mononuclear cells (PBMCs), taken at new diagnosis, from a patient treated with antithyroid drugs. The receptors derive from a woman aged 25 to 45 with Graves disease. The CDR3 runs from the conserved cysteine through the conserved F or W. Each record gives: clone size, D gene, V gene, J gene, CDR3 protein, CDR3 DNA. D genes are given only for firm matches. Not all rows give a size; the values are once, few, many and, for expanded clones, a class.

>few|-|TRBV9|TRBJ1-2
CASSVATKGDPLYGYTF
TGTGCCAGCAGCGTAGCTACGAAGGGAGATCCTCTCTATGGCTACACCTTC
>few|-|TRBV6-1|TRBJ1-6
CASKKGEDPLHF
TGTGCCAGCAAAAAGGGAGAGGATCCCCTCCACTTT
>few|-|TRBV30|TRBJ1-5
CAWSVGQGHQPQHF
TGTGCCTGGAGTGTGGGGCAGGGACATCAGCCCCAGCATTTT
>many|TRBD2|TRBV28|TRBJ2-7
CASSQGTSGSYEQYF
TGTGCCAGCAGTCAAGGGACTAGCGGCTCCTACGAGCAGTACTTC
>-|-|TRBV30|TRBJ1-3
CASFPGTFGNTIYF
TGTGCCTCCTTCCCCGGGACATTTGGAAACACCATATATTTT
>many|-|TRBV5-1|TRBJ1-1
CASRDLGTEAFF
TGCGCCAGCAGAGACCTAGGCACTGAAGCTTTCTTT
>-|TRBD2|TRBV3-1|TRBJ2-2
CASSLGVLAGVSVTGELFF
TGTGCCAGCAGCCTGGGGGTACTAGCGGGAGTGAGTGTCACCGGGGAGCTGTTTTTT
>many|-|TRBV9|TRBJ1-1
CASSLGEGMMNTEAFF
TGTGCCAGCAGCCTAGGGGAGGGAATGATGAACACTGAAGCTTTCTTT
>many|-|TRBV24-1|TRBJ1-2
CATSDSGLRYGYTF
TGTGCCACCAGTGATTCCGGGCTACGCTATGGCTACACCTTC
>few|TRBD2|TRBV25-1|TRBJ2-7
CASSDRLAGHEQYF
TGTGCCAGCAGTGACAGGCTAGCGGGACACGAGCAGTACTTC
>-|-|TRBV6-2/TRBV6-3|TRBJ2-2
CASHNIRAANTGELFF
TGTGCCAGCCATAACATTCGGGCCGCGAACACCGGGGAGCTGTTTTTT
>many|-|TRBV12-3/TRBV12-4|TRBJ1-3
CASSYRLPYSGNTIYF
TGTGCCAGCAGTTATAGGTTGCCCTACTCTGGAAACACCATATATTTT
>few|-|TRBV5-1|TRBJ2-7
CASRGETYEQYF
TGCGCCAGCAGGGGGGAAACCTACGAGCAGTACTTC
>few|-|TRBV5-1|TRBJ2-3
CASSLQGDTDTQYF
TGCGCCAGCAGCTTGCAAGGGGACACAGATACGCAGTATTTT
>few|-|TRBV29-1|TRBJ1-1
CSVDIGAFTEAFF
TGCAGCGTCGACATAGGGGCATTCACTGAAGCTTTCTTT
>-|TRBD2|TRBV20-1|TRBJ2-1
CSAIPPSGSGNEQFF
TGCAGTGCTATCCCGCCGAGCGGGAGTGGGAATGAGCAGTTCTTC
>few|-|TRBV29-1|TRBJ2-6
CSVLGGFGANVLTF
TGCAGCGTGCTGGGGGGATTCGGGGCCAACGTCCTGACTTTC
>few|-|TRBV7-2|TRBJ2-2
CASSLELIGELFF
TGTGCCAGCAGTCTAGAGTTGATCGGGGAGCTGTTTTTT
>many|-|TRBV20-1|TRBJ1-2
CSARTAARDYGYTF
TGCAGTGCTAGAACCGCTGCCAGGGATTATGGCTACACCTTC
>many|TRBD1|TRBV28|TRBJ2-1
CASGEGQGALNNEQFF
TGTGCCAGCGGTGAGGGACAGGGGGCGCTAAACAATGAGCAGTTCTTC
>many|-|TRBV6-1|TRBJ1-1
CASSPTNTEAFF
TGTGCCAGCAGTCCCACTAACACTGAAGCTTTCTTT
>many|-|TRBV2|TRBJ2-3
CASSEWIGIVIDTQYF
TGTGCCAGCAGTGAATGGATTGGGATCGTAATAGATACGCAGTATTTT
>many|TRBD1|TRBV28|TRBJ1-2
CASGPDRGEFGYTF
TGTGCCAGCGGACCCGACAGGGGGGAGTTTGGCTACACCTTC
>few|TRBD2|TRBV11-3|TRBJ2-1
CASSSPGTRGKVEQFF
TGTGCCAGCAGCTCACCCGGGACTAGAGGCAAGGTTGAGCAGTTCTTC
>many|-|TRBV5-1|TRBJ2-7
CASSLAVMQGATYEQYF
TGCGCCAGCAGCTTGGCTGTTATGCAGGGCGCGACCTACGAGCAGTACTTC
>few|-|TRBV28|TRBJ2-6
CASSTRLLWANVLTF
TGTGCCAGCAGTACCCGCCTTCTATGGGCCAACGTCCTGACTTTC
>many|-|TRBV28|TRBJ1-1
CASTPDFARGTEAFF
TGTGCCAGCACCCCCGATTTCGCGAGGGGCACTGAAGCTTTCTTT
>-|-|TRBV6-2/TRBV6-3|TRBJ2-3
CASTMGDTQYF
TGTGCCAGCACTATGGGGGATACGCAGTATTTT
>few|TRBD2|TRBV6-1|TRBJ2-3
CASSPLAGNTDTQYF
TGTGCCAGCAGCCCACTAGCGGGAAACACAGATACGCAGTATTTT
>few|-|TRBV27|TRBJ2-7
CASRDHNYEQYF
TGTGCCAGCCGGGACCACAACTACGAGCAGTACTTC
>few|-|TRBV20-1|TRBJ1-2
CSANSGGYTF
TGCAGTGCTAATTCAGGTGGCTACACCTTC
>many|-|TRBV6-1|TRBJ2-7
CASSPPGLTPYEQYF
TGTGCCAGCAGTCCCCCCGGACTGACTCCCTACGAGCAGTACTTC
>many|-|TRBV7-2|TRBJ2-1
CASSFISHINEQFF
TGTGCCAGCAGCTTTATTAGTCACATAAATGAGCAGTTCTTC
>many|-|TRBV2|TRBJ1-5
CASSAQGNQPQHF
TGTGCCAGCAGTGCTCAGGGGAATCAGCCCCAGCATTTT
>-|TRBD1|TRBV6-1|TRBJ2-5
CASSPGQAQETQYF
TGTGCCAGCAGCCCCGGACAGGCTCAAGAGACCCAGTACTTC
>few|TRBD1|TRBV19|TRBJ1-1
CASSSGGAETEAFF
TGTGCCAGTAGTTCAGGGGGCGCGGAAACTGAAGCTTTCTTT
>few|-|TRBV20-1|TRBJ1-6
CSARARGSYNSPLHF
TGCAGTGCTAGAGCGCGCGGCTCCTATAATTCACCCCTCCACTTT
>few|-|TRBV20-1|TRBJ2-7
CSARELVPKHYEQYF
TGCAGTGCTAGAGAATTGGTCCCCAAACACTACGAGCAGTACTTC
>-|-|TRBV5-5|TRBJ1-5
CASSAWTASNQPQHF
TGTGCCAGCAGCGCGTGGACAGCTAGCAATCAGCCCCAGCATTTT
>many|TRBD2|TRBV7-2|TRBJ2-3
CASSSPGLAGEEADTQYF
TGTGCCAGCAGCTCCCCCGGACTAGCGGGAGAGGAGGCAGATACGCAGTATTTT
>many|-|TRBV20-1|TRBJ2-7
CSARDRAGQSSYEQYF
TGCAGTGCTAGAGATAGGGCGGGACAGTCCAGCTACGAGCAGTACTTC
>-|-|TRBV20-1|TRBJ1-1
CGARSQSVNTEAFF
TGCGGTGCTAGGTCACAGTCGGTGAACACTGAAGCTTTCTTT
>-|-|TRBV19|TRBJ2-2
CASSIQSVTGELFF
TGTGCCAGTAGTATCCAATCGGTTACCGGGGAGCTGTTTTTT
>many|TRBD1|TRBV28|TRBJ1-5
CASRPTLGQGSNQPQHF
TGTGCCAGCAGACCAACATTGGGACAGGGGAGCAATCAGCCCCAGCATTTT
>few|TRBD1|TRBV20-1|TRBJ2-1
CSAGHSGDRVHNEQFF
TGCAGTGCTGGACACTCCGGGGACAGGGTACACAATGAGCAGTTCTTC
>few|-|TRBV6-4|TRBJ1-1
CASSPGGSRGAFF
TGTGCCAGCAGTCCCGGAGGGTCGCGGGGAGCTTTCTTT
>-|-|TRBV6-1|TRBJ1-1
CASRGDYYGEAFF
TGTGCCAGCAGGGGGGACTATTATGGAGAAGCTTTCTTT
>many|-|TRBV7-9|TRBJ2-1
CASRTSGNNEQFF
TGTGCCAGCAGGACCTCAGGGAACAATGAGCAGTTCTTC